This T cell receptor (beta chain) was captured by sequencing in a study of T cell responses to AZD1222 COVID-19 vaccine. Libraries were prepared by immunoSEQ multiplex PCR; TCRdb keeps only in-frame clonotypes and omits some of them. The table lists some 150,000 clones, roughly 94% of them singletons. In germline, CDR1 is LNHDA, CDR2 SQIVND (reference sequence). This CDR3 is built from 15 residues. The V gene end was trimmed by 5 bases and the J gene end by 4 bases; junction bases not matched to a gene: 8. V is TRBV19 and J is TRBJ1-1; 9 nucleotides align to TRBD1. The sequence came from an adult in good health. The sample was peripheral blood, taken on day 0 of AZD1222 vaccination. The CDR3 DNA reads TGTGCCAGTAGTTCGGGACAGGGAAGGGGCACTGAAGCTTTCTTT. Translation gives CASSSGQGRGTEAFF.